This T cell receptor beta chain is from a study of early T cells in non-severe SARS-CoV-2 infection. For the study at large: Sequenced material consisted of bulk RNA (from unsorted whole blood), and chains were unpaired. The study, taken as a whole, reports: Matches to VDJdb favored anti-spike CD8 responses and missed private and CD4 specificities.

Details on this clonotype: Its antigen is unknown.

This CDR3 is built from 12 residues. Germline V CDR1 and CDR2: GTSNPN, SVGIG (reference sequence). Trimming left V 4 bases short and J 2 bases short, with 8 bases between. Individual cDNA molecules carried attached unique molecular identifiers. TCRdb recomputed calls from the 5' RACE reads with MiXCR, one row per CDR3 protein. The sample includes 98,000 or so distinct CDR3 sequences, 9.5% to 13% of them seen just once. Material for sequencing was whole blood. The receptor was derived from an adult who was a healthcare worker with PCR-confirmed SARS-CoV-2 infection or an uninfected control (not recorded which). The J gene is TRBJ1-2, the V gene TRBV30; D unclear. Here the CDR3 reads CAWTPRNYGYTF. CDR3 DNA: TGTGCCTGGACCCCCAGGAACTATGGCTACACCTTC.